The 21 T cell receptor beta chains in this list originate from one sample, sequenced in a study of blood T cell repertoires in COVID-19. Assay: immunoSEQ multiplex PCR; the TCRdb copy retains only in-frame clones and omits some. Among a few hundred thousand clones listed, approximately 85% were seen once. The sequencing sample was made of peripheral blood. The receptors stem from a human donor with COVID-19, enrolled during active disease. The donor label of this sample is uncertain.

This rearrangement joins TRBV14 to TRBJ1-1; D ambiguous. Trimming cost V 1 base and J 1 base, with 4 bases left between them. The CDR3 consists of 13 residues. Germline loops: CDR1 SGHDN, CDR2 FVKESK. The CDR3 region is CASSQVRNTEAFF. CDR3 nucleotide sequence: TGTGCCAGCAGCCAAGTCAGGAACACTGAAGCTTTCTTT.

The chain is built from TRBV19 and TRBJ2-6; the match to TRBD1 covers 7 bases. The CDR3 totals 13 residues. Germline V gene data show CDR1 as LNHDA and CDR2 as SQIVND (reference sequence). The V segment lost 7 bases and the J segment 12 bases; nucleotides outside the gene matches: 9. CDR3 sequence (DNA): TGTGCCAGTACCCAGCAGGGGGTTGGCGTCCTGACTTTC. Protein: CASTQQGVGVLTF.

The V gene is TRBV19, the J gene TRBJ1-2, with D maybe TRBD1 (6 bases). Germline CDR1 reads LNHDA; CDR2 reads SQIVND (reference sequence). Trimming took 6 bases from V and 3 from J, leaving 14 bases between them. This CDR3 contains 14 residues. The CDR3 reads CASSNRAVDYGYTF. DNA for the CDR3: TGTGCCAGTAGCAACAGGGCAGTGGACTATGGCTACACCTTC. Looking up the rest from reference TRBV19 and TRBJ1-2 gives the full variable domain: DGGITQSPKYLFRKEGQNVTLSCEQNLNHDAMYWYRQDPGQGLRLIYYSQIVNDFQKGDIAEGYSVSREKKESFPLTVTSAQKNPTAFYLCASSNRAVDYGYTFGSGTRLTVV.

This clone was observed a handful of times. The rearrangement links TRBV15 to TRBJ2-7; TRBD1 aligns across 7 bases. V lost 0 bases and J lost 1; bases outside the gene matches: 3. From germline, CDR1 is LNHNV and CDR2 YYDKDF (reference sequence). This CDR3 has 15 residues. The CDR3 sequence is CATSRDPGQSYEQYF. Written as DNA, the CDR3 is TGTGCCACCAGCAGAGATCCGGGACAGTCCTACGAGCAGTACTTC. The variable domain in full, completed from reference TRBV15 and TRBJ2-7, reads DAMVIQNPRYQVTQFGKPVTLSCSQTLNHNVMYWYQQKSSQAPKLLFHYYDKDFNNEADTPDNFQSRRPNTSFCFLDIRSPGLGDTAMYLCATSRDPGQSYEQYFGPGTRLTVT.

The rearrangement links TRBV4-1 to TRBJ1-2; the D is unclear. Trimming cost V 1 base and J 7 bases, with 13 bases left between them. The CDR3 loop spans 14 amino acids. Germline assignment: CDR1 MGHRA and CDR2 YSYEKL. The CDR3 loop reads CASSQVSVFGGYTF. CDR3 sequence (DNA): TGCGCCAGCAGCCAAGTGAGTGTATTCGGTGGCTACACCTTC.

The chain carries TRBV7-9 and TRBJ1-1, with TRBD1 matching 7 bases. CDR3 length: 14 amino acids. The V gene end was trimmed by 6 bases and the J gene end by 2 bases; junction bases not matched to a gene: 6. Germline CDR1 is SEHNR and CDR2 is FQNEAQ (reference sequence). The CDR3 DNA is TGTGCCAGCAGTAAAGGACAGGCTAACACTGAAGCTTTCTTT. Protein: CASSKGQANTEAFF. The whole variable domain, remainder taken from reference TRBV7-9 and TRBJ1-1, is DTGVSQNPRHKITKRGQNVTFRCDPISEHNRLYWYRQTLGQGPEFLTYFQNEAQLEKSRLLSDRFSAERPKGSFSTLEIQRTEQGDSAMYLCASSKGQANTEAFFGQGTRLTVV.

The CDR3 bases are TGTGCCTGGATAACATCCGGAGATCATCAGCCCCAGCATTTT. The encoded protein is CAWITSGDHQPQHF. The gene calls are TRBV30 and TRBJ1-5, with no clear D. V was clipped by 4 bases and J by 5 bases, with 15 bases between them. The CDR3 covers 14 residues. Germline loops: CDR1 GTSNPN, CDR2 SVGIG (reference sequence).

V is TRBV9 and J is TRBJ1-1; D perhaps matches TRBD1 (5 bases). The CDR3 is 14 residues long. Germline values: CDR1 SGDLS, CDR2 YYNGEE. The V end was cut by 2 bases, the J end by 2 bases, with 10 bases between. The CDR3 region has the DNA TGTGCCAGCAGCGTCGCAGGGCAAAACACTGAAGCTTTCTTT. Its protein is CASSVAGQNTEAFF.

The chain has TRBV21-1 and TRBJ2-2; the D call in the table, TRBD2, was not verified against the DNA. TRBV21-1 is a pseudogene. This CDR3 is built from 15 residues. The CDR3 sequence is CASRGTSGSTGELFF. The CDR3 DNA follows: TGTGCCAGCAGGGGGACTAGCGGGAGCACCGGGGAGCTGTTTTTT.

The J gene is TRBJ1-6, the V gene TRBV5-1, with unresolved D. The CDR3 runs 15 residues. V was shortened by 0 bases and J by 0 bases, with 4 bases between the two germline ends. Per the germline V gene, CDR1 is SGHRS and CDR2 is YFSETQ. The CDR3 sequence: CASSLGSSYNSPLHF. The CDR3 DNA reads TGCGCCAGCAGCTTGGGGAGCTCCTATAATTCACCCCTCCACTTT.

This clone was observed a single time. The J gene is TRBJ1-5, the V gene TRBV6-5; D perhaps matches TRBD1 (5 bases). The CDR3 spans 15 residues. Trimming shortened V by 11 bases and J by 1 base, and 18 bases separated the two germline ends. Germline loops: CDR1 MNHEY, CDR2 SVGAGI. CDR3 loop: CACRSRQGSNQPQHF. Here the CDR3 DNA reads TGTGCCTGTAGATCACGCCAGGGAAGCAATCAGCCCCAGCATTTT.

CDR3 in amino acids: CAHAKPGGNQPQHF. CDR3 in DNA: TGTGCCCACGCTAAGCCCGGCGGGAATCAGCCCCAGCATTTT. J is TRBJ1-5 and V is TRBV24-1; unclear D gene. Looked up from germline, CDR1 is KGHDR and CDR2 is SFDVKD. The CDR3 extends over 14 amino acids. V dropped 12 bases and J dropped 4 bases, with 18 bases sitting between them.

The rearrangement joins TRBV19 to TRBJ2-1; 7 bases align to TRBD2. V was clipped by 1 base and J by 5 bases; unmatched bases: 5. This CDR3 contains 15 residues. In germline, CDR1 is LNHDA, CDR2 SQIVND (reference sequence). The CDR3 spells CASSIVWTSDNEQFF. The CDR3 DNA follows: TGTGCCAGTAGTATAGTGTGGACTAGTGACAATGAGCAGTTCTTC.

The chain links TRBV25-1 to TRBJ1-2; D may be TRBD1 (5 bases). V was clipped by 5 bases and J by 5 bases, with 18 bases between them. In germline, CDR1 is MGHDK, CDR2 SYGVNS. The CDR3 totals 15 residues. CDR3 in amino acids: CASSLSGAGSYGYTF. CDR3 DNA sequence: TGTGCCAGCAGTCTGAGCGGGGCGGGGTCGTATGGCTACACCTTC.

This clone was counted only a few times. The chain has TRBV28 and TRBJ1-1; possibly TRBD1 for D (5 bases). The CDR3 has 14 residues. V lost 6 bases and J 1 base, leaving 12 bases between the germline ends. Germline lookup yields CDR1 MDHEN and CDR2 SYDVKM. The CDR3 protein is CASSLLRGNTEAFF. The CDR3, as DNA: TGTGCCAGCAGCCTGCTTAGGGGGAACACTGAAGCTTTCTTT.

This clone has a count of ten or more. The rearrangement uses TRBV29-1 and TRBJ1-1; 9 nucleotides match TRBD1. This CDR3 contains 12 residues. V was clipped by 7 bases and J by 7 bases; unmatched bases: 7. Germline V CDR1 and CDR2: SQVTM, ANQGSEA. The CDR3 reads CSATQGAGEAFF. DNA for the CDR3: TGCAGCGCAACACAGGGGGCAGGTGAAGCTTTCTTT.

About this clone: The sample holds other DNA sequences that translate to the same CDR3. The chain recombines TRBV20-1 with TRBJ2-2; the match to TRBD2 covers 7 bases. Germline V gives CDR1 DFQATT, CDR2 SNEGSKA (reference sequence). The junction had 1 base not matched to a gene; V was cut back by 3 bases and J by 0 bases. The CDR3 covers 14 residues. CDR3 DNA: TGCAGTGCTAGTGGACTAGCGAACACCGGGGAGCTGTTTTTT. Its protein is CSASGLANTGELFF.

The gene calls are TRBV19 and TRBJ1-2; D is uncertain. Trimming shortened V by 0 bases and J by 0 bases, and 8 bases separated the two germline ends. The CDR3 length is 15 residues. Germline CDR1 is LNHDA and CDR2 is SQIVND (reference sequence). The CDR3 DNA sequence: TGTGCCAGTAGTATAGAGGCAAAAGCTAACTATGGCTACACCTTC. Its protein is CASSIEAKANYGYTF.

The CDR3 reads CATSSWDREVSNSRPQPQHF. The CDR3 DNA is TGTGCCACCAGCAGCTGGGACAGGGAAGTTTCCAATTCCCGTCCCCAGCCCCAGCATTTT. This chain joins TRBV15 and TRBJ1-5; TRBD1 matches at 9 bases. From germline, CDR1 is LNHNV and CDR2 YYDKDF (reference sequence). This CDR3 has 20 amino acids. With 3 bases clipped from V and 7 bases from J, the junction kept 22 bases outside the gene matches.

The J gene is TRBJ1-1, the V gene TRBV7-2; 9 positions match TRBD1. J was trimmed by 2 bases and V by 4 bases; bases with no gene match: 2. This CDR3 has 14 amino acids. Germline V CDR1 and CDR2: SGHTA, FQGNSA. In nucleotides, the CDR3 is TGTGCCAGCAGCTGGACAGGGGAAAACACTGAAGCTTTCTTT. It translates to CASSWTGENTEAFF. The full variable domain, completed using reference TRBV7-2 and TRBJ1-1, is GAGVSQSPSNKVTEKGKDVELRCDPISGHTALYWYRQSLGQGLEFLIYFQGNSAPDKSGLPSDRFSAERTGGSVSTLTIQRTQQEDSAVYLCASSWTGENTEAFFGQGTRLTVV.

The chain is built from TRBV12-5 and TRBJ2-7; 8 nucleotides agree with TRBD1. This CDR3 has 19 residues. Germline trimming cut 0 bases from V and 0 bases from J; bases unmatched to any gene: 13. Looked up from germline, CDR1 is LGHNT and CDR2 is FRNRAP. The CDR3 loop is CASGLVRSLDRVFSYEQYF. CDR3 DNA: TGTGCTAGTGGTTTGGTAAGGTCGCTGGACAGGGTATTCTCCTACGAGCAGTACTTC.